One sample yielded the 12 T cell receptor beta chains listed below, sequenced in a study of beta chain features in type 1 diabetes. All of the isolated RNA was reverse transcribed, so expressed TCRB transcripts were sequenced. Libraries were prepared by immunoSEQ multiplex PCR; TCRdb keeps only in-frame clonotypes and omits some of them. The data show 220,000 or so clones, with about 71% seen just once and approximately 0.05% held by the top ten. The sequencing input was naive CD4+ T cells from blood. The receptor set was obtained from a man aged 25 to 40 in good health.

A single count supports this clone. The J gene is TRBJ1-2, the V gene TRBV10-3; TRBD1 agrees at 8 bases. The CDR3 is made up of 14 amino acids. In germline, CDR1 is ENHRY, CDR2 SYGVKD. V shed 6 bases and J 0 bases; nucleotides not matched to a gene: 3. In DNA, the CDR3 is TGTGCCATCAGGGGACAGGAGGCTAACTATGGCTACACCTTC. Residues: CAIRGQEANYGYTF.

This clone was seen more than once but under ten times. V is TRBV23-1 and J is TRBJ1-5; 7 bases are a match to TRBD1. TRBV23-1 is identified as an open reading frame with a role that is uncertain. Trimming removed 0 bases from V and 1 base from J; junction bases left unmatched: 6. There are 17 residues in the CDR3. CDR3 coding DNA: TGCGCCAGCAGTCAATCGGGGCAGGGGGACAGCAATCAGCCCCAGCATTTT. This sequence encodes CASSQSGQGDSNQPQHF.

The V and J genes are TRBV30 and TRBJ1-2; the match to TRBD1 covers 9 bases. V shed 2 bases, J shed 4 bases, and the junction held 5 bases outside the gene matches. Germline CDR1 reads GTSNPN; CDR2 reads SVGIG (reference sequence). CDR3 size: 14 residues. The DNA for the CDR3 is TGTGCCTGGAGTATCGACAGGGGGGCCTATGGCTACACCTTC. Its protein is CAWSIDRGAYGYTF. Full variable domain (outside the CDR3, taken from reference TRBV30 and TRBJ1-2): SQTIHQWPATLVQPVGSPLSLECTVEGTSNPNLYWYRQAAGRGLQLLFYSVGIGQISSEVPQNLSASRPQDRQFILSSKKLLLSDSGFYLCAWSIDRGAYGYTFGSGTRLTVV.

The V and J genes are TRBV5-1 and TRBJ2-3; no reliable D call. The CDR3 length is 14 residues. Trimming shortened V by 3 bases and J by 4 bases, and 12 bases separated the two germline ends. Germline V gene sequence: CDR1 SGHRS, CDR2 YFSETQ. The CDR3 DNA sequence: TGCGCCAGCAGCTCCGGCAATGGGCCAGATACGCAGTATTTT. Its translation is CASSSGNGPDTQYF.

This chain links TRBV28 with TRBJ2-1; D gene unclear. This CDR3 has 14 amino acids. Trimming took off 8 bases at V and 5 bases at J, with 16 bases between the two ends. CDR1 is MDHEN and CDR2 is SYDVKM in the germline V gene. The CDR3 DNA sequence: TGTGCCAGCGAGCGCCAAACCGGAAACAATGAGCAGTTCTTC. This sequence encodes CASERQTGNNEQFF.

This chain connects TRBV18 to TRBJ2-3, with a possible D match to TRBD2 (5 bases). V lost 3 bases, J lost 14 bases, and 15 bases lay in between. The CDR3 loop spans 12 amino acids. Germline V gene sequence: CDR1 KGHSH, CDR2 LQKENI. CDR3 loop: CASSPFSGLGYF. CDR3 bases: TGTGCCAGCTCACCTTTTTCAGGACTTGGGTATTTT.

V usage is TRBV30 and J usage is TRBJ2-7; unclear D gene. The CDR3 sequence is 11 residues long. The germline V and J ends were trimmed by 4 bases and 0 bases, with 4 bases remaining between them. The germline CDR1 and CDR2 sequences are GTSNPN and SVGIG (reference sequence). The CDR3 loop reads CAWMDSYEQYF. The CDR3 DNA is TGTGCCTGGATGGACTCCTACGAGCAGTACTTC.

V usage is TRBV18 and J usage is TRBJ2-1; D remains unclear. The CDR3 runs 14 residues. CDR1 is KGHSH and CDR2 is LQKENI in the germline V gene. Trimming left V 6 bases short and J 5 bases short, with 14 bases between. The CDR3 sequence is CASSPGGVNNEQFF. The CDR3 bases are TGTGCCAGCTCCCCCGGTGGGGTGAACAATGAGCAGTTCTTC.

The chain carries TRBV5-4 and TRBJ1-1, with D possibly matching TRBD1 (5 bases). Germline values: CDR1 SGHNT, CDR2 YYREEE (reference sequence). The CDR3 sequence is 14 residues long. The germline V and J ends were trimmed by 1 base and 2 bases, with 9 bases remaining between them. CDR3 amino acids: CASSLQGPNTEAFF. CDR3 nucleotides: TGTGCCAGCAGCTTGCAGGGACCAAACACTGAAGCTTTCTTT.

This clone was found once. The chain recombines TRBV5-4 with TRBJ2-2; 7 positions match TRBD2. This CDR3 has 15 residues. Per germline, CDR1 SGHNT and CDR2 YYREEE (reference sequence). V lost 3 bases to trimming and J lost 6 bases; unmatched junction nucleotides: 8. In DNA, the CDR3 is TGTGCCAGCAGCTGGGAAGGGACTATTCCCGGGGAGCTGTTTTTT. The encoded protein is CASSWEGTIPGELFF.

The chain combines TRBV13 with TRBJ2-7; 7 bases are a match to TRBD2. Looked up from germline, CDR1 is PRHDT and CDR2 is FYEKMQ (reference sequence). Trimming at V came to 5 bases and at J to 0 bases, leaving 13 bases not matched to a gene. This CDR3 has 17 amino acids. CDR3 residues: CASSRGPGLAASYEQYF. DNA for the CDR3: TGTGCCAGCAGCCGCGGGCCGGGGCTAGCGGCCTCCTACGAGCAGTACTTC.

This chain's CDR3 is CASSESGVATDTQYF. CDR3 DNA sequence: TGTGCCAGCAGTGAATCGGGGGTTGCCACAGATACGCAGTATTTT. The rearrangement joins TRBV25-1 to TRBJ2-3; possible D gene TRBD2, 6 bases. Between the trimmed V and J ends, which lost 1 base and 2 bases, there was a span of 10 bases. Germline V gene sequence: CDR1 MGHDK, CDR2 SYGVNS. The CDR3 contains 15 residues.